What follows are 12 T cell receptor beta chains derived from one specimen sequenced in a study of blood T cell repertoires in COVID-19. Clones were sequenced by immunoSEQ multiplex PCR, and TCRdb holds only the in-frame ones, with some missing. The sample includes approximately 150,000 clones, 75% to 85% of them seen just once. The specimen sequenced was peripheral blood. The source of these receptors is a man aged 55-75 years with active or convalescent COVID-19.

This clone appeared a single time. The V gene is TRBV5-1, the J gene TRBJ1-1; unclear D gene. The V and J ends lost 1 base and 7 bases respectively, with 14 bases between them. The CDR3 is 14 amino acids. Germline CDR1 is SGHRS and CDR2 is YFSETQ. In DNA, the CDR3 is TGCGCCAGCAGCTTGTTAGTTGTTGGTGGTGAAGCTTTCTTT. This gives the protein CASSLLVVGGEAFF.

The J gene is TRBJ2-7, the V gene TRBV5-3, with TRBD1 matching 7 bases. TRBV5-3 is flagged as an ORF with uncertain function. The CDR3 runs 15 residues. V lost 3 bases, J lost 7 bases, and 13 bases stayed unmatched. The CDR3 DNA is TGTGCCAGAAGCTCCCACCCAGACAGGGCATGGGAGCAGTACTTC. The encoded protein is CARSSHPDRAWEQYF.

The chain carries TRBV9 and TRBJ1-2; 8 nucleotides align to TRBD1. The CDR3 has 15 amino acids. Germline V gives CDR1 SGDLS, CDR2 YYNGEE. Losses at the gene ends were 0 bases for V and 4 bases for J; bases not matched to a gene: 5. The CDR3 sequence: CASSVAYGQGYGYTF. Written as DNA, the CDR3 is TGTGCCAGCAGCGTAGCATACGGACAGGGCTATGGCTACACCTTC. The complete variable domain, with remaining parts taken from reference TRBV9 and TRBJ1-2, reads DSGVTQTPKHLITATGQRVTLRCSPRSGDLSVYWYQQSLDQGLQFLIQYYNGEERAKGNILERFSAQQFPDLHSELNLSSLELGDSALYFCASSVAYGQGYGYTFGSGTRLTVV.

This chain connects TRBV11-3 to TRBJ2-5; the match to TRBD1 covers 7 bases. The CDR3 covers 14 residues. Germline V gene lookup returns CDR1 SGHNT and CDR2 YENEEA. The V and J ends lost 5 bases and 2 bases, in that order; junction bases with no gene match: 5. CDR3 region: CASSQGVAQETQYF. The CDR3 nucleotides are TGTGCCAGCAGCCAGGGGGTTGCGCAAGAGACCCAGTACTTC.

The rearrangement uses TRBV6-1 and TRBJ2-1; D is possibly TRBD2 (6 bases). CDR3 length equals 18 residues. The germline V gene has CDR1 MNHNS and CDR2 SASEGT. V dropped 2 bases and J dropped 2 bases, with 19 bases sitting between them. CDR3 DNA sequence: TGTGCCAGCAGTGAACCCCCCGGGGTTGGGGAGGCCTACAATGAGCAGTTCTTC. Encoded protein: CASSEPPGVGEAYNEQFF.

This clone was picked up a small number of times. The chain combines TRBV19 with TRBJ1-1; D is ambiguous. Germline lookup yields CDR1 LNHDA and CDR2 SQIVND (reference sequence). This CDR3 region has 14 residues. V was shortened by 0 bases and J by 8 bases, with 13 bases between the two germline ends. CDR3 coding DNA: TGTGCCAGTAGTATAGATCCCAGTGCAACCGAAGCTTTCTTT. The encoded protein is CASSIDPSATEAFF.

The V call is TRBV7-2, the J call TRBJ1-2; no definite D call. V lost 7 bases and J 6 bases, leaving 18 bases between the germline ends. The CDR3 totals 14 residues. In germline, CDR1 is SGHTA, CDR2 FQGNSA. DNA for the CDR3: TGTGCCAGCAACACTAAGGAGGGAGTCCATGGCTACACCTTC. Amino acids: CASNTKEGVHGYTF.

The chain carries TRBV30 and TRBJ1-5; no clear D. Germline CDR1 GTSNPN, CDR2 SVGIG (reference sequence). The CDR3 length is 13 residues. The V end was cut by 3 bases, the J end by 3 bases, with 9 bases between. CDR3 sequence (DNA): TGTGCCTGGAGCCTTGCAGACAATCAGCCCCAGCATTTT. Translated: CAWSLADNQPQHF.

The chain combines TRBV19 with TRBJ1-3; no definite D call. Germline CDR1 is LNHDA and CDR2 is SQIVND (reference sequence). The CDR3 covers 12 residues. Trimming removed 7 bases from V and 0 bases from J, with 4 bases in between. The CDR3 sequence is CASMSSGNTIYF. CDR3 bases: TGTGCCAGTATGAGCTCTGGAAACACCATATATTTT.

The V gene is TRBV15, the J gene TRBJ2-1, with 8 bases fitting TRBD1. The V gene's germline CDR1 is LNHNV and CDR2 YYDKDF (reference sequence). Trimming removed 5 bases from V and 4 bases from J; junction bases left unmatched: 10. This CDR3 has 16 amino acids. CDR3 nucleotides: TGTGCCACCAGCCCCCGGACAGGGCTTTCATACAATGAGCAGTTCTTC. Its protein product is CATSPRTGLSYNEQFF.

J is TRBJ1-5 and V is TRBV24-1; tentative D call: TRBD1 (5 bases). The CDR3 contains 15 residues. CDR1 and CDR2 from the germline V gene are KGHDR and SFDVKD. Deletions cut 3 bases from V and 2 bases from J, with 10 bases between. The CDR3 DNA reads TGTGCCACCAGTGATAGGGGCATGGGCAATCAGCCCCAGCATTTT. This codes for CATSDRGMGNQPQHF.

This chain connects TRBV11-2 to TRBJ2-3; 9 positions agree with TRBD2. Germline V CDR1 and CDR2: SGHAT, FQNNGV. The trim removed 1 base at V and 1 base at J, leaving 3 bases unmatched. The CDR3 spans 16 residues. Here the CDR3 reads CASSLGASGGTDTQYF. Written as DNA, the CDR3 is TGTGCCAGCAGCTTAGGGGCTAGCGGGGGCACAGATACGCAGTATTTT.